These 8 T cell receptor beta chains were sequenced from one sample in a study of PD-L1 blockade in urothelial cancer. TCRdb's table, derived via immunoSEQ multiplex PCR, lists solely in-frame clones and lacks some. The profile shows fewer than 25,000 clones, about 83% of them singletons. Here the sequenced sample was PBMCs, taken around atezolizumab (anti-PD-L1) treatment. These receptors originate from a man between 50 and 59 years old with urothelial cancer.

The chain couples TRBV9 to TRBJ1-1; D call uncertain. V was shortened by 0 bases and J by 0 bases, with 9 bases between the two germline ends. The CDR3 length is 15 residues. Germline V CDR1 and CDR2: SGDLS, YYNGEE. In nucleotides, the CDR3 is TGTGCCAGCAGCGTAGATGGCAGGTTGAACACTGAAGCTTTCTTT. Its translation is CASSVDGRLNTEAFF. Together with reference TRBV9 and TRBJ1-1, the CDR3 gives the full variable domain: DSGVTQTPKHLITATGQRVTLRCSPRSGDLSVYWYQQSLDQGLQFLIQYYNGEERAKGNILERFSAQQFPDLHSELNLSSLELGDSALYFCASSVDGRLNTEAFFGQGTRLTVV.

This chain uses TRBV19 with TRBJ2-3; no clear D. Trimming stripped 3 bases from V and 2 bases from J, with 3 bases between. Germline loops: CDR1 LNHDA, CDR2 SQIVND (reference sequence). The CDR3 is made up of 12 amino acids. CDR3: CASSISTDTQYF. CDR3 sequence (DNA): TGTGCCAGTAGTATCTCCACAGATACGCAGTATTTT. Filled out from reference TRBV19 and TRBJ2-3, the complete variable domain reads DGGITQSPKYLFRKEGQNVTLSCEQNLNHDAMYWYRQDPGQGLRLIYYSQIVNDFQKGDIAEGYSVSREKKESFPLTVTSAQKNPTAFYLCASSISTDTQYFGPGTRLTVL.

This chain uses TRBV5-1 with TRBJ2-7, with TRBD2 matching over 16 bases. The junction had 8 bases not matched to a gene; V was cut back by 3 bases and J by 5 bases. CDR1 and CDR2 (germline): SGHRS, YFSETQ. The CDR3 is made up of 17 amino acids. CDR3 DNA sequence: TGCGCCAGCAGCTCGGGACTAGCGGGGGGGAGAGTCCACGAGCAGTACTTC. Its translation: CASSSGLAGGRVHEQYF. The full variable domain, in which reference TRBV5-1 and TRBJ2-7 provide the parts outside the CDR3, is KAGVTQTPRYLIKTRGQQVTLSCSPISGHRSVSWYQQTPGQGLQFLFEYFSETQRNKGNFPGRFSGRQFSNSRSEMNVSTLELGDSALYLCASSSGLAGGRVHEQYFGPGTRLTVT.

The rearrangement uses TRBV29-1 and TRBJ1-1, with D tentatively TRBD1 (5 bases). This CDR3 has 11 residues. V was shortened by 5 bases and J by 7 bases, with 11 bases between the two germline ends. Germline CDR1 reads SQVTM; CDR2 reads ANQGSEA. The CDR3 loop is CSVRRGFEAFF. The DNA of the CDR3 is TGCAGCGTTAGACGGGGGTTTGAAGCTTTCTTT.

Remarks on this clone: The junction differs from germline at one of its ends, possibly a read error. The chain couples TRBV5-6 to TRBJ1-5; TRBD1 aligns across 10 bases. The germline gives CDR1 SGHDT, CDR2 YYEEEE. The CDR3 totals 17 residues. The CDR3 DNA reads TGTGCCAGCAGTTTGGGCGTGACAGGGGGCAGGAATCAGCCCCAGCATTTT. This codes for CASSLGVTGGRNQPQHF.

The J gene is TRBJ1-4, the V gene TRBV18; D ambiguous. Trimming pared 6 bases from V and 6 bases from J, leaving 14 bases between. The CDR3 has 14 amino acids. Germline V gene lookup returns CDR1 KGHSH and CDR2 LQKENI. CDR3 DNA: TGTGCCAGCTCCCGATCGGCCACAGATGAAAAACTGTTTTTT. It encodes CASSRSATDEKLFF.

The chain carries TRBV12-5 and TRBJ2-1; 7 nucleotides align to TRBD1. V lost 5 bases, J lost 3 bases, and 10 bases stayed unmatched. The CDR3 sequence is 16 residues long. Per germline, CDR1 LGHNT and CDR2 FRNRAP. The CDR3 sequence is CASGPLGTGVYNEQFF. Here the CDR3 DNA reads TGTGCTAGTGGTCCATTAGGAACAGGGGTCTACAATGAGCAGTTCTTC. The entire variable domain, with the rest obtained from reference TRBV12-5 and TRBJ2-1, is as follows: DARVTQTPRHKVTEMGQEVTMRCQPILGHNTVFWYRQTMMQGLELLAYFRNRAPLDDSGMPKDRFSAEMPDATLATLKIQPSEPRDSAVYFCASGPLGTGVYNEQFFGPGTRLTVL.

This chain joins TRBV7-2 and TRBJ2-7; D is possibly TRBD1 (6 bases). The CDR3 length is 15 residues. The V gene's germline CDR1 is SGHTA and CDR2 FQGNSA. V was pared by 3 bases and J by 4 bases, with 16 bases between. Written as DNA, the CDR3 is TGTGCCAGCAGCTTGGGGTTGGGGGCGGTGTACGAGCAGTACTTC. It codes for CASSLGLGAVYEQYF.